The 3 T cell receptor beta chains listed next were all sequenced from one sample in a study of blood T cells in healthy people across ages. Primers used in a second PCR of roughly 7 to 11 cycles were a sample-barcoded 5' primer and a J-beta primer mix. MiXCR was run by TCRdb on the 5' RACE reads, yielding one entry per CDR3 protein. The sample records hundreds of thousands of distinct CDR3 sequences, over 20% being singletons. Sequencing was performed on blood. These receptors originate from a man between 65 and 85 years old in good health.

This clonotype was counted between two and nine times. The chain joins TRBV12-3 or TRBV12-4 to TRBJ1-1; D is ambiguous. V lost 3 bases and J lost 8, with 16 bases in between. The CDR3 extends over 14 amino acids. In DNA form, the CDR3 reads TGTGCCAGCAGTTTGATCGTCACACCGAGAGAAGCTTTCTTT. Protein sequence: CASSLIVTPREAFF.

This clonotype was seen at least ten times. This chain uses TRBV7-2 with TRBJ1-6; D gene ambiguous. The length of the CDR3 is 13 residues. Trimming cost V 4 bases and J 12 bases, with 13 bases left between them. Germline values: CDR1 SGHTA, CDR2 FQGNSA. The CDR3 nucleotides read TGTGCCAGCAGCTACAAGGGTTCCGGACCCCTCCACTTT. Translated: CASSYKGSGPLHF.

This clonotype was seen more than once but under ten times. V usage is TRBV12-3 or TRBV12-4 and J usage is TRBJ2-5; possible D gene TRBD1, 5 bases. The J call may be wrong; the DNA end is better matched by TRBJ2-1. This CDR3 comprises 13 residues. The CDR3: CASSPAGFHEQFF. The CDR3 DNA reads as TGTGCCAGCAGTCCTGCAGGGTTCCATGAGCAGTTCTTC.